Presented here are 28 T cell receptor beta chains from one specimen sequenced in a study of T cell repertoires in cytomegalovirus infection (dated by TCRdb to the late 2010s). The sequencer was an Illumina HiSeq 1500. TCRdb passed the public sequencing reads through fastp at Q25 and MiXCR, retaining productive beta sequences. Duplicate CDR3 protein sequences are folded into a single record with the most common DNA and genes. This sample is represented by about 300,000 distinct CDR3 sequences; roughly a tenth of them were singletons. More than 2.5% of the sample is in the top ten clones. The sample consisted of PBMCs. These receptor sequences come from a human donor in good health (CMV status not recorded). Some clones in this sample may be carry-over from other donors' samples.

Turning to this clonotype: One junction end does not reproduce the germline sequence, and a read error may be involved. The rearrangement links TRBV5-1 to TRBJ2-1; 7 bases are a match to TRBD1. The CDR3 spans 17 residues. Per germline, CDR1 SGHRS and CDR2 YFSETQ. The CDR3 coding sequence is TGCGCCAGCAGCTTCCGAACGACAGGGACCTCCTACAATAAGCAGTTCTTC. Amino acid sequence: CASSFRTTGTSYNKQFF.

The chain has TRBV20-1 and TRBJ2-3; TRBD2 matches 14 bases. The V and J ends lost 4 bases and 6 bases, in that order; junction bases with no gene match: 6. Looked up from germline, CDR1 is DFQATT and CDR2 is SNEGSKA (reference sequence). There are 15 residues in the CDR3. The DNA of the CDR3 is TGCAGTGCTACGACTAGCGGGGGGGTAGACGATACGCAGTATTTT. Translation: CSATTSGGVDDTQYF.

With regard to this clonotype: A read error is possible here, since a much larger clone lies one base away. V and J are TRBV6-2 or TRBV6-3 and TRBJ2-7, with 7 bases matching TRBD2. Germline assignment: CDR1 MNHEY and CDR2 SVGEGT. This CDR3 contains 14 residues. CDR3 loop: CASTTRRESYAQYV. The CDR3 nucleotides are TGTGCCAGCACCACACGGCGGGAGAGCTACGCGCAGTACGTC.

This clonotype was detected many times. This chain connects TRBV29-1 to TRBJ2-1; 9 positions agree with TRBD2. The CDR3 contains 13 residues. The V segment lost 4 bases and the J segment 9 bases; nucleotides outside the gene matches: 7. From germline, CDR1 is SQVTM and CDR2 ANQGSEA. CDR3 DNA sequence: TGCAGCGTTGGGTATAGCGGGGGTATTGAGCAGTTCTTC. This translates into CSVGYSGGIEQFF.

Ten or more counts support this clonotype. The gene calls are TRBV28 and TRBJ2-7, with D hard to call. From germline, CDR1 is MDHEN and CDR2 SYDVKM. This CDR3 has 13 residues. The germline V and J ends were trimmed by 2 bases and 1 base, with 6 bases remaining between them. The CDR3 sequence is CASSLRPSYEQYF. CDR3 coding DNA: TGTGCCAGCAGTTTAAGGCCTTCCTACGAGCAGTACTTC.

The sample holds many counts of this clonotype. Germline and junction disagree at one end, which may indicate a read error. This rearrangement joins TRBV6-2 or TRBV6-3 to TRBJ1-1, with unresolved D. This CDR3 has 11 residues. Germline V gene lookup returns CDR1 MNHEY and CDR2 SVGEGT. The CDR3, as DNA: TGTGCCAGCATGAGGAAGGGTGAAGGTTTCTTT. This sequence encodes CASMRKGEGFF.

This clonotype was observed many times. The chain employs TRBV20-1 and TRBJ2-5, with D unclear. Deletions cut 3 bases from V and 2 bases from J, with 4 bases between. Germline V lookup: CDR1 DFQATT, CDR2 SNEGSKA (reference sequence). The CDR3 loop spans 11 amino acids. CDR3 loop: CSASFQETQYF. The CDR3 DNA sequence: TGCAGTGCTAGTTTTCAAGAGACCCAGTACTTC.

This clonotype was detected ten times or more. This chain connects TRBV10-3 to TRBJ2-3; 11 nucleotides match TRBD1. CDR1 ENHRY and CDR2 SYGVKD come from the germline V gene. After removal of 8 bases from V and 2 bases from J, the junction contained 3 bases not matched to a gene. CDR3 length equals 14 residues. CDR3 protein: CAIGQGAPTDTQYF. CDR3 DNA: TGTGCCATCGGACAGGGGGCCCCCACAGATACGCAGTATTTT.

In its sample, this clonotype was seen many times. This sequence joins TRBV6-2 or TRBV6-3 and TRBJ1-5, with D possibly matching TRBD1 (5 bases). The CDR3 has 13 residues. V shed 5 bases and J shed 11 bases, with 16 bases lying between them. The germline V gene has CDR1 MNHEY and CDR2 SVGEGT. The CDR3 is CASSLLGTAAQHF. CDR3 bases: TGTGCCAGCAGTCTCCTAGGGACCGCGGCCCAGCATTTT.

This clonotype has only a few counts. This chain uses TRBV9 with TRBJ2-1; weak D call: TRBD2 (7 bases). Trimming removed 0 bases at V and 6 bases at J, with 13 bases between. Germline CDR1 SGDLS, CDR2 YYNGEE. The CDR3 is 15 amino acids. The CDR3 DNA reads TGTGCCAGCAGCGTAGTAGGAGGGGGGGGCAATGAGCAGTTCTTC. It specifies CASSVVGGGGNEQFF.

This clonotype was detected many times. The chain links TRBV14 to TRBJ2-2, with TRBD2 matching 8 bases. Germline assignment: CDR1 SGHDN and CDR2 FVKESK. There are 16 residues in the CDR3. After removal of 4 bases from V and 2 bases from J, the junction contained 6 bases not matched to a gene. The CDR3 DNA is TGTGCCAGCAGCCCCCCGGGGGGGCAAAACACCGGGGAGCTGTTTTTT. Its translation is CASSPPGGQNTGELFF. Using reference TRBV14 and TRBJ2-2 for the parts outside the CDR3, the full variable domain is EAGVTQFPSHSVIEKGQTVTLRCDPISGHDNLYWYRRVMGKEIKFLLHFVKESKQDESGMPNNRFLAERTGGTYSTLKVQPAELEDSGVYFCASSPPGGQNTGELFFGEGSRLTVL.

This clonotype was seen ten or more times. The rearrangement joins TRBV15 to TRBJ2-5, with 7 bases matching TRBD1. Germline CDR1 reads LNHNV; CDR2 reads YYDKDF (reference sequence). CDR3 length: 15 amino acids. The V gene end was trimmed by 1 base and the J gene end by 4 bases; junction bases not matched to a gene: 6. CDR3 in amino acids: CATSRGGGAGETQYF. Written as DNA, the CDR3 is TGTGCCACCAGCAGAGGAGGGGGCGCGGGAGAGACCCAGTACTTC.

The CDR3 loop reads CASSLEVEQYF. The CDR3 DNA follows: TGTGCCAGCAGCTTAGAGGTCGAGCAGTACTTC. V gene TRBV7-9 combines with J gene TRBJ2-7; D is undetermined. Germline V gene data show CDR1 as SEHNR and CDR2 as FQNEAQ (reference sequence). Between the trimmed V and J ends, which lost 1 base and 6 bases, there was a span of 4 bases. CDR3 length: 11 residues.

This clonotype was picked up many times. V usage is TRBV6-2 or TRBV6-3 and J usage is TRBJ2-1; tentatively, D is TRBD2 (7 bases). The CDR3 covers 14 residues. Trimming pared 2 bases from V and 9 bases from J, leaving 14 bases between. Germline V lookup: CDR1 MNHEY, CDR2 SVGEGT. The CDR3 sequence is CASSYGGGAVEQFF. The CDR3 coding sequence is TGTGCCAGCAGTTACGGAGGGGGGGCCGTTGAGCAGTTCTTC.

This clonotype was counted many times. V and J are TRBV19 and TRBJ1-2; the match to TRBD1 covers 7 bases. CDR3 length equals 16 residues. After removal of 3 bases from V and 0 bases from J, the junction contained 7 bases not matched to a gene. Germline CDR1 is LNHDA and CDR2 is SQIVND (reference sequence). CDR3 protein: CASSMGRGITNYGYTF. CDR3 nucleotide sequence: TGTGCCAGTAGTATGGGCAGGGGGATAACTAACTATGGCTACACCTTC.

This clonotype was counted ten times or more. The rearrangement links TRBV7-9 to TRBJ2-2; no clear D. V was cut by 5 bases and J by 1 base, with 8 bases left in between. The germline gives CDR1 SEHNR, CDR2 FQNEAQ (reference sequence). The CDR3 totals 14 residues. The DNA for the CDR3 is TGTGCCAGCAGCGCGGACCAGAACACCGGGGAGCTGTTTTTT. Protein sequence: CASSADQNTGELFF.

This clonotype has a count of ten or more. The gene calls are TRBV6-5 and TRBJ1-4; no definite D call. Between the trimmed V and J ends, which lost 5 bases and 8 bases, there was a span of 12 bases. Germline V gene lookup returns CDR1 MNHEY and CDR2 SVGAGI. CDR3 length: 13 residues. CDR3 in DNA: TGTGCCAGCAGTATCTCGGACGAAGAAAAACTGTTTTTT. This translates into CASSISDEEKLFF.

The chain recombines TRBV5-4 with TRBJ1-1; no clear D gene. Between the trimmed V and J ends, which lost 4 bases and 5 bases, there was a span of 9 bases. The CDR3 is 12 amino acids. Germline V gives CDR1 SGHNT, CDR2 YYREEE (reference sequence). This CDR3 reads CASSGRRTEAFF. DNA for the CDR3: TGTGCCAGCAGCGGACGAAGGACTGAAGCTTTCTTT.

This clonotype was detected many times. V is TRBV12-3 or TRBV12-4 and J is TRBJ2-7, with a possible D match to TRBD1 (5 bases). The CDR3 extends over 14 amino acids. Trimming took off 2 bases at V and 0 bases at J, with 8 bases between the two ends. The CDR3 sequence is CASSLTGISYEQYF. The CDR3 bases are TGTGCCAGCAGTTTAACAGGTATCTCCTACGAGCAGTACTTC.

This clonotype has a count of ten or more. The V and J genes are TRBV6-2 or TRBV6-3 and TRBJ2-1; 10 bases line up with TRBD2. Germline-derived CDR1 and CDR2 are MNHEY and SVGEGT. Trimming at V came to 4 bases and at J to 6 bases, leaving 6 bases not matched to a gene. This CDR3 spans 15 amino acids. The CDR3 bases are TGTGCCAGCAGTTTTAGCGGGGGGATCGGCAATGAGCAGTTCTTC. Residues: CASSFSGGIGNEQFF.

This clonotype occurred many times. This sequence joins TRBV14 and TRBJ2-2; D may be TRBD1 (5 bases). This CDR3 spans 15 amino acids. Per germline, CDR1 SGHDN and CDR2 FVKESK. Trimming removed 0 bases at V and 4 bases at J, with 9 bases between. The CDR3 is CASSQDRTITGELFF. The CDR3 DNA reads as TGTGCCAGCAGCCAAGACAGGACAATCACCGGGGAGCTGTTTTTT.

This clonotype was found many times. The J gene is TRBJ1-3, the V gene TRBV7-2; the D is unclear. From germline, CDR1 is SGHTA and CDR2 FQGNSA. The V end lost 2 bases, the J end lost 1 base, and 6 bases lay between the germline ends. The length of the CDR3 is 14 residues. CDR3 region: CASSLRVSGNTIYF. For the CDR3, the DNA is TGTGCCAGCAGCTTAAGGGTATCTGGAAACACCATATATTTT.

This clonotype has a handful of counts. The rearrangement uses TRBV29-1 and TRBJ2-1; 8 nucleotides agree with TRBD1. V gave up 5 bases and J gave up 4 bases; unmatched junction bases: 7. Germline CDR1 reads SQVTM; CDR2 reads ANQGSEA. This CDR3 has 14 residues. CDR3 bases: TGCAGCGTTTTCCGGGACAGGAAATACAATGAGCAGTTCTTC. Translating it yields CSVFRDRKYNEQFF.

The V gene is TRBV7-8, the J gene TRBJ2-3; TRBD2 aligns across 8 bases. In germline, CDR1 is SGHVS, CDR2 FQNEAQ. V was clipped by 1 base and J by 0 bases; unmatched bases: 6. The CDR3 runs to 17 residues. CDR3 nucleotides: TGTGCCAGCAGCTTAGGAATTAGCGGGGCTAGCACAGATACGCAGTATTTT. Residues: CASSLGISGASTDTQYF.

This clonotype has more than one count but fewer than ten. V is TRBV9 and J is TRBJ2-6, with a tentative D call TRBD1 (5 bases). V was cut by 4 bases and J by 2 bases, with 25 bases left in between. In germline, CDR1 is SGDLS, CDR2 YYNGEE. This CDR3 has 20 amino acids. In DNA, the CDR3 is TGTGCCAGCAGCCCCCAGGGAAGGCAGTCCCTCGGAGCTGGGGCCAACGTCCTGACTTTC. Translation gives CASSPQGRQSLGAGANVLTF.

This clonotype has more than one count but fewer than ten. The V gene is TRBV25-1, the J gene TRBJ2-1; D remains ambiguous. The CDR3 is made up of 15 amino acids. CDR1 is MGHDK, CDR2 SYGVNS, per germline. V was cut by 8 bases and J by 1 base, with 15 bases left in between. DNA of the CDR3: TGTGCCAGCCAGTCCACTGCCCTTTCCTACAATGAGCAGTTCTTC. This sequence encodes CASQSTALSYNEQFF.

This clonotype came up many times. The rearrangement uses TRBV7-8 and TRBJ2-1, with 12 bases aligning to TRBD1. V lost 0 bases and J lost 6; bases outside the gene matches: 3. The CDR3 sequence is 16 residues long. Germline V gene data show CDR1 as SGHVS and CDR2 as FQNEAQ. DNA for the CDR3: TGTGCCAGCAGCTTAGCGGGACAGGGGGCCGGCAATGAGCAGTTCTTC. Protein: CASSLAGQGAGNEQFF.

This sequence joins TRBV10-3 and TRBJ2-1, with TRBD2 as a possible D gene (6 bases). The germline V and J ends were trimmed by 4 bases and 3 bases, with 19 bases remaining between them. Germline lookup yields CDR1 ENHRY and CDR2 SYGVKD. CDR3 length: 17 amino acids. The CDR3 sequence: CAISGVALGDFYNEQFF. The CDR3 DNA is TGTGCCATCAGTGGGGTGGCACTAGGGGACTTCTACAATGAGCAGTTCTTC.